This TCR beta chain derives from a study of OX40 agonist ivuxolimab in advanced cancers. The protocol was immunoSEQ multiplex PCR, while the TCRdb copy is restricted to in-frame clones and leaves out a portion. The sample comprises tens of thousands of clones, about 86% of which are singletons, and around 6.3% rests with the top ten. The CDR3 has 12 residues. Germline V gene data show CDR1 as SEHNR and CDR2 as FQNEAQ (reference sequence). V lost 4 bases to trimming and J lost 4 bases, with 7 bases between them. The source of this sequence is an adult with an advanced solid tumor such as melanoma, head and neck, liver or kidney cancer. The sample in question was CD4+ or CD8+ T cells sorted from blood, obtained in a trial of the OX40 agonist ivuxolimab. The rearrangement joins TRBV7-9 to TRBJ1-1; D not certain. DNA for the CDR3: TGTGCCAGCAGCTGGGAGGCCACTGAAGCTTTCTTT. Its translation is CASSWEATEAFF.